These 3 T cell receptor beta chains came from one sample sequenced in a study of identical twins. TCRdb reprocessed the 5' RACE reads with MiXCR, giving one entry per CDR3 protein. The sample has under 350,000 distinct CDR3 sequences, nearly 9.5% seen once. This sample was also put to use in a study of yellow fever vaccine responses in identical twins.

The material sequenced was CD8+ T cells sorted from blood. The source is a woman under 30 in good health.

This chain joins TRBV28 and TRBJ2-1; 12 nucleotides align to TRBD2. V trimming: 4 bases; J trimming: 1 base; junction bases outside the gene matches: 11. CDR3 length: 19 residues. The germline CDR1 and CDR2 sequences are MDHEN and SYDVKM. This chain's CDR3 is CASSSPRLAGGLSYNEQFF. Written as DNA, the CDR3 is TGTGCCAGCAGTTCCCCCAGGCTAGCGGGAGGGTTGTCCTACAATGAGCAGTTCTTC.

This clonotype was counted many times. This chain uses TRBV4-2 with TRBJ1-2; 7 nucleotides agree with TRBD1. The CDR3 totals 14 residues. Germline V gene data show CDR1 as LGHNA and CDR2 as YNFKEQ. V trimming: 0 bases; J trimming: 6 bases; junction bases outside the gene matches: 4. Here the CDR3 DNA reads TGTGCCAGCAGCCAAGAGGGACAGTCCCATGGCTACACCTTC. Translated: CASSQEGQSHGYTF.

The chain is built from TRBV25-1 and TRBJ2-7; D remains ambiguous. Germline CDR1 and CDR2: MGHDK and SYGVNS. Trimming took 3 bases from V and 6 from J, leaving 15 bases between them. The CDR3 is 14 residues long. The DNA for the CDR3 is TGTGCCAGCAGTGATTTAGTAGGCGGCCTCGAGCAGTACTTC. This translates into CASSDLVGGLEQYF.